This T cell receptor beta chain came from a study of blood T cell repertoires in COVID-19. A few counts support this clone. Trimming removed 3 bases from V and 2 bases from J, with 11 bases in between. Per the germline V gene, CDR1 is ENHRY and CDR2 is SYGVKD. The CDR3 is made up of 14 amino acids. Profiled with immunoSEQ multiplex PCR; TCRdb holds only in-frame clones, not every one. The data show 200,000 or so clones, roughly 79% seen once. The chain links TRBV10-3 to TRBJ2-7, with D uncertain. The source is a man between 60 and 70 years old with active or convalescent COVID-19. Sequenced: peripheral blood. The CDR3 is CAISDRLSTYEQYF. The CDR3 DNA reads TGTGCCATCAGTGACCGCCTTAGCACCTACGAGCAGTACTTC.